This T cell receptor beta chain is from a study of cytomegalovirus exposure and HLA in healthy donors (dated by TCRdb to 2015 to 2018). Describing the broader study: The 650 to 800 repertoires of the first cohort and the 110 or so validation repertoires were produced on the same platform, according to a later analysis. The aim of the study was to test whether cataloging public T cell receptors could identify signatures of past pathogen exposure. Along with the roughly 670-subject first cohort, a separate validation cohort of around 120 different subjects was used. The study combined high-throughput TCR immunosequencing, statistical association of individual TCRs with disease status, and machine learning to predict cytomegalovirus infection status. The study at large found these results: Cytomegalovirus status was reported to be diagnosed by the classifier with high specificity and sensitivity in both the original and validation cohorts. In the study, about 150 TCR beta chains were listed as associated with cytomegalovirus. Most TCR sequences were seen in very few donors, while some public TCRs were found in many individuals. According to the authors, the approach could potentially be generalized to other disease states and immunological phenotypes. Of the cluster scores, 85% to 95% were above 0 in a later analysis, which found that TCRs clustered in the first cohort also tended to co-occur in the 120 or so validation repertoires. The validation cohort had no HLA typing available for a later analysis, so co-occurrence within that cohort was assessed over all 120 or so repertoires. In vitro tests confirmed that a few of the cytomegalovirus-associated TCR beta chains recognize cytomegalovirus antigens.

Separate from the approximately 700-subject first cohort, the validation cohort of 90 to 150 subjects was the group to which the donors belonged. Reading from cysteine to phenylalanine, the CDR3 counts 15 amino acids. The DNA shown is the 45-base CDR3, in frame from base 1. The junction shows trimming of 2 bases on V and 1 base on J, plus 13 bases between the germline ends. The germline V gene supplies CDR1 SGHRS and CDR2 YFSETQ. On this clone itself: The clone's antigen remains unknown. Base quality data are lacking; no much larger clone is found one base away.

Library prep was done by the immunoSEQ multiplex PCR assay. Per the source publication's procedure: A statistical classification framework was developed to diagnose cytomegalovirus status using the catalog of TCR beta chain sequences. TCRdb retrieved this table from immuneACCESS and kept in-frame rearrangements only. Not all clones are present; in checked studies, unresolved V genes account for under half, and no reason is known for the remainder. V and J calls and clone size are copied from that table; D and trimming were computed from the DNA. The sample contains about 140,000 clones, about 80% of them found a single time. The top ten clonotypes cover less than 35% of the sample.

The chain is assembled from TRBV5-1 and TRBJ2-7; the D gene is perhaps TRBD2, on 6 matching bases. The clonotype comes from a man aged 25 to 40 in good health and CMV-seropositive. Sequenced: PBMCs. Here the CDR3 is given as CASSFSAGTSYEQYF. The DNA reads as follows: TGCGCCAGCAGCTTCTCGGCGGGGACTTCCTACGAGCAGTACTTC. Outside the CDR3, residues come from the reference TRBV5-1 and TRBJ2-7 proteins, so the full variable domain is: KAGVTQTPRYLIKTRGQQVTLSCSPISGHRSVSWYQQTPGQGLQFLFEYFSETQRNKGNFPGRFSGRQFSNSRSEMNVSTLELGDSALYLCASSFSAGTSYEQYFGPGTRLTVT.